These 23 T cell receptor beta chains were all obtained from the same sample, sequenced in a study of OX40 agonist ivuxolimab in advanced cancers. TCRdb's table, derived via immunoSEQ multiplex PCR, lists solely in-frame clones and lacks some. The sample has about 31,000 clones, about 86% seen once. The sample in question was CD4+ or CD8+ T cells sorted from blood, obtained in a trial of the OX40 agonist ivuxolimab. These receptors were obtained from an adult with an advanced solid tumor such as melanoma, head and neck, liver or kidney cancer.

The rearrangement joins TRBV19 to TRBJ2-1; 8 bases agree with TRBD2. Germline-derived CDR1 and CDR2 are LNHDA and SQIVND (reference sequence). The CDR3 consists of 15 residues. The ends lost 6 bases at V and 7 bases at J; junction bases unmatched: 11. This CDR3 is CASRTTLAGMNEQFF. CDR3 sequence (DNA): TGTGCCAGTAGAACCACCTTAGCGGGGATGAATGAGCAGTTCTTC. The full variable domain, completed using reference TRBV19 and TRBJ2-1, is DGGITQSPKYLFRKEGQNVTLSCEQNLNHDAMYWYRQDPGQGLRLIYYSQIVNDFQKGDIAEGYSVSREKKESFPLTVTSAQKNPTAFYLCASRTTLAGMNEQFFGPGTRLTVL.

This clone appeared a few times. This rearrangement joins TRBV2 to TRBJ1-2, with D possibly matching TRBD1 (6 bases). In germline, CDR1 is SNHLY, CDR2 FYNNEI. The V end was cut by 6 bases, the J end by 2 bases, with 13 bases between. There are 14 residues in the CDR3. For the CDR3, the DNA is TGTGCCAGCAGCCTCAACCAGGGGAACTATGGCTACACCTTC. As protein: CASSLNQGNYGYTF.

DNA of the CDR3: TGTGCCAGCAGCTCGGACAGGGATGGGTACACTGAAGCTTTCTTT. It encodes CASSSDRDGYTEAFF. This chain connects TRBV5-5 to TRBJ1-1; 8 nucleotides match TRBD1. The germline CDR1 and CDR2 sequences are SGHKS and YYEKEE (reference sequence). V dropped 3 bases and J dropped 3; count of bases not matched to a gene: 7. The CDR3 covers 15 residues.

This clone was observed a single time. The chain combines TRBV19 with TRBJ2-1, with D perhaps matching TRBD2 (6 bases). Trimming took off 7 bases at V and 0 bases at J, with 19 bases between the two ends. CDR1 is LNHDA and CDR2 is SQIVND in the germline V gene (reference sequence). The CDR3 is 17 amino acids. The CDR3 loop is CASTLTGGGSSYNEQFF. The CDR3 DNA reads TGTGCCAGTACTTTAACCGGCGGAGGGAGCTCCTACAATGAGCAGTTCTTC.

The CDR3 DNA follows: TGTGCCAGCAGCTTAGGAGGGATCAATCAGCCCCAGCATTTT. Translating gives CASSLGGINQPQHF. V gene TRBV7-6 combines with J gene TRBJ1-5, with D unclear. Between the trimmed V and J ends, which lost 1 base and 3 bases, there was a span of 7 bases. The CDR3 consists of 14 residues. Germline V gene lookup returns CDR1 SGHVS and CDR2 FNYEAQ.

In regard to this clone: Other DNA variants within this sample encode the same CDR3. V gene TRBV15 combines with J gene TRBJ1-1; D not certain. This CDR3 region has 13 residues. Trimming left V 3 bases short and J 0 bases short, with 5 bases between. CDR1 LNHNV and CDR2 YYDKDF come from the germline V gene (reference sequence). The chain's CDR3 is CATSSGMNTEAFF. The CDR3 DNA is TGTGCCACCAGCAGTGGAATGAACACTGAAGCTTTCTTT.

V and J are TRBV27 and TRBJ2-7; D ambiguous. The CDR3 has 13 amino acids. The V gene's germline CDR1 is MNHEY and CDR2 SMNVEV (reference sequence). The V end lost 2 bases, the J end lost 1 base, and 6 bases lay between the germline ends. This CDR3 reads CASSLRASYEQYF. As DNA, the CDR3 is TGTGCCAGCAGTTTACGGGCGTCCTACGAGCAGTACTTC.

In its sample, this clone was seen once. The chain recombines TRBV5-1 with TRBJ1-1; the D gene is possibly TRBD1 (6 bases). This CDR3 has 17 residues. Trimming cost V 3 bases and J 1 base, with 19 bases left between them. Germline V lookup: CDR1 SGHRS, CDR2 YFSETQ. The CDR3 reads CASSSKIRGTWNTEAFF. The CDR3 DNA sequence: TGCGCCAGCAGCTCTAAAATTAGGGGGACGTGGAACACTGAAGCTTTCTTT.

This chain links TRBV7-9 with TRBJ2-1; D is unresolved. V was trimmed by 2 bases and J by 2 bases, leaving 7 bases between them. Germline V gives CDR1 SEHNR, CDR2 FQNEAQ (reference sequence). The CDR3 has 14 residues. The DNA of the CDR3 is TGTGCCAGCAGCTTACAAGGAACCTACAATGAGCAGTTCTTC. Translation gives CASSLQGTYNEQFF.

The J gene is TRBJ1-1, the V gene TRBV9; D is undetermined. Looked up from germline, CDR1 is SGDLS and CDR2 is YYNGEE. The CDR3 contains 13 residues. V was cut by 3 bases and J by 4 bases, with 10 bases left in between. CDR3 in amino acids: CASSGLEGTEAFF. CDR3 bases: TGTGCCAGCAGCGGACTAGAGGGCACTGAAGCTTTCTTT.

Written as DNA, the CDR3 is TGTGCCAGCAGCCCCCCGACAGCCGAAGCTTTCTTT. It translates to CASSPPTAEAFF. V usage is TRBV7-6 and J usage is TRBJ1-1; possible D gene TRBD1, 5 bases. Trimming took 5 bases from V and 8 from J, leaving 12 bases between them. There are 12 residues in the CDR3. CDR1 is SGHVS, CDR2 FNYEAQ, per germline.

V and J are TRBV25-1 and TRBJ1-1; 7 positions agree with TRBD1. With V trimmed by 8 bases and J by 5 bases, 8 bases remained unmatched. CDR3 length: 13 amino acids. Germline CDR1 MGHDK, CDR2 SYGVNS. The CDR3 coding sequence is TGTGCCAGCGCGACAGGGATGAGAACTGAAGCTTTCTTT. Translation: CASATGMRTEAFF.

This rearrangement joins TRBV11-2 to TRBJ2-1; D not certain. The V end lost 7 bases, the J end lost 9 bases, and 10 bases lay between the germline ends. Germline CDR1 SGHAT, CDR2 FQNNGV. This CDR3 contains 11 residues. CDR3 sequence (DNA): TGTGCCAGCATGAAAGAAGGTGAGCAGTTCTTC. Its protein is CASMKEGEQFF.

The rearrangement links TRBV28 to TRBJ1-5, with D tentatively TRBD1 (5 bases). From germline, CDR1 is MDHEN and CDR2 SYDVKM. Deletions cut 3 bases from V and 4 bases from J, with 7 bases between. The CDR3 extends over 13 amino acids. CDR3 sequence (DNA): TGTGCCAGCAGTTTCAGGGTAAATCAGCCCCAGCATTTT. Its protein is CASSFRVNQPQHF.

This sequence joins TRBV28 and TRBJ2-5; TRBD1 matches 10 bases. Germline lookup yields CDR1 MDHEN and CDR2 SYDVKM. The junction had 10 bases not matched to a gene; V was cut back by 6 bases and J by 3 bases. The CDR3 totals 16 residues. Here the CDR3 DNA reads TGTGCCAGCAGCCCTGACAGGGGGCCGAGGGAAGAGACCCAGTACTTC. It translates to CASSPDRGPREETQYF.

The table lists this clone with a few counts. DNA for the CDR3: TGTGCCAGCCTTGACAGCACTGAAGCTTTCTTT. Encoded protein: CASLDSTEAFF. This chain links TRBV28 with TRBJ1-1, with D perhaps TRBD1 (5 bases). Germline CDR1 MDHEN, CDR2 SYDVKM. The V and J ends lost 8 bases and 4 bases respectively, with 8 bases between them. The CDR3 contains 11 residues.

The genes are TRBV4-1 and TRBJ2-7; D gene ambiguous. CDR3 length: 17 residues. CDR1 and CDR2 (germline): MGHRA, YSYEKL. The V end was cut by 4 bases, the J end by 0 bases, with 19 bases between. The CDR3 nucleotides read TGCGCCAGCAGCCCCCAAACAGCCGGGCGAAGCTCCTACGAGCAGTACTTC. Protein product: CASSPQTAGRSSYEQYF.

The genes are TRBV7-9 and TRBJ1-1, with no clear D. The CDR3 consists of 14 residues. The germline gives CDR1 SEHNR, CDR2 FQNEAQ (reference sequence). Trimming pared 5 bases from V and 6 bases from J, leaving 16 bases between. CDR3 loop: CASSPPWRISEAFF. CDR3 DNA sequence: TGTGCCAGCAGCCCGCCTTGGCGGATATCTGAAGCTTTCTTT.

The gene calls are TRBV27 and TRBJ2-1; no clear D. This CDR3 region has 13 residues. V was cut by 1 base and J by 8 bases, with 9 bases left in between. Germline V lookup: CDR1 MNHEY, CDR2 SMNVEV (reference sequence). CDR3: CASSLYLDYEQFF. As DNA, the CDR3 is TGTGCCAGCAGTTTATATCTAGACTATGAGCAGTTCTTC.

This clone has only one observation. The V gene is TRBV10-2, the J gene TRBJ1-1; a weak D match, TRBD1 (5 bases). CDR1 is WSHSY, CDR2 SAAADI, per germline. Trimming took 6 bases from V and 1 from J, leaving 12 bases between them. CDR3 length: 14 amino acids. The CDR3 nucleotides are TGCGCCAGCAGCATGGGGGGGACGAACACTGAAGCTTTCTTT. Translating gives CASSMGGTNTEAFF.

This rearrangement joins TRBV27 to TRBJ2-7, with D uncertain. The CDR3 totals 13 residues. Trimming left V 0 bases short and J 5 bases short, with 8 bases between. Germline lookup yields CDR1 MNHEY and CDR2 SMNVEV (reference sequence). As DNA, the CDR3 is TGTGCCAGCAGTTTATCCACAACGCACGAGCAGTACTTC. It codes for CASSLSTTHEQYF.

The chain joins TRBV11-3 to TRBJ2-1; D may be TRBD2 (6 bases). From germline, CDR1 is SGHNT and CDR2 YENEEA. The CDR3 spans 13 residues. The V gene lost 1 base and the J gene lost 8 bases, with 9 bases spanning the gap. The CDR3 DNA reads as TGTGCCAGCAGCTTAGGGAGGGCCTATGAGCAGTTCTTC. This codes for CASSLGRAYEQFF. The complete variable domain, with remaining parts taken from reference TRBV11-3 and TRBJ2-1, reads EAGVVQSPRYKIIEKKQPVAFWCNPISGHNTLYWYLQNLGQGPELLIRYENEEAVDDSQLPKDRFSAERLKGVDSTLKIQPAELGDSAVYLCASSLGRAYEQFFGPGTRLTVL.

The chain is built from TRBV15 and TRBJ2-3; 9 bases line up with TRBD2. Per the germline V gene, CDR1 is LNHNV and CDR2 is YYDKDF (reference sequence). The CDR3 sequence is 18 residues long. Trimming at V came to 0 bases and at J to 0 bases, leaving 7 bases not matched to a gene. Here the CDR3 reads CATSREWTSVPSTDTQYF. The CDR3 nucleotides read TGTGCCACCAGCAGAGAGTGGACTAGCGTCCCTAGCACAGATACGCAGTATTTT.